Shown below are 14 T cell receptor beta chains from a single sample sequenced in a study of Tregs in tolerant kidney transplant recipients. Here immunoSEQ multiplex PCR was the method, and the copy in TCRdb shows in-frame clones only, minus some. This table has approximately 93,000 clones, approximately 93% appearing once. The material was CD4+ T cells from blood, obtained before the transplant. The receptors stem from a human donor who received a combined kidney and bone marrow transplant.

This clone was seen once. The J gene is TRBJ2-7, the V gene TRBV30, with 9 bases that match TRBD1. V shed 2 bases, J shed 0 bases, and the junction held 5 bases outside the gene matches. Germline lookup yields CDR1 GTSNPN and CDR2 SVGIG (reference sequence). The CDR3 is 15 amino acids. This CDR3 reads CAWSRGQGSSYEQYF. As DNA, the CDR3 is TGTGCCTGGAGTAGGGGACAGGGAAGCTCCTACGAGCAGTACTTC.

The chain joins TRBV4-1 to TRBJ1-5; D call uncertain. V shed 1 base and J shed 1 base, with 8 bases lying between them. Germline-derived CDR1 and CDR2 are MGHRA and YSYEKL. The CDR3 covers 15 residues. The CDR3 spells CASSQGRGSNQPQHF. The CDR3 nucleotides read TGCGCCAGCAGCCAAGGGCGGGGAAGCAATCAGCCCCAGCATTTT.

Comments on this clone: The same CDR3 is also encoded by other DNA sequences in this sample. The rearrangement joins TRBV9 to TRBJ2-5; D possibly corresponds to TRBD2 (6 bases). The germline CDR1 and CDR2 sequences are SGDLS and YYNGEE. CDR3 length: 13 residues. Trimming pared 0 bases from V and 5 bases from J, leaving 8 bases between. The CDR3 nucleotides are TGTGCCAGCAGCGTAGCGGGAGTGGAGACCCAGTACTTC. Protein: CASSVAGVETQYF.

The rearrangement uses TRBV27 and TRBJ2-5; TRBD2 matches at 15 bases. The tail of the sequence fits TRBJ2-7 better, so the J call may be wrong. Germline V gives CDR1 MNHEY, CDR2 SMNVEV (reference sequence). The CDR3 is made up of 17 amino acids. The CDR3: CASSFFGLAGGSYEQYF. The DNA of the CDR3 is TGTGCCAGCAGTTTCTTTGGACTAGCGGGAGGGTCCTACGAGCAGTACTTC.

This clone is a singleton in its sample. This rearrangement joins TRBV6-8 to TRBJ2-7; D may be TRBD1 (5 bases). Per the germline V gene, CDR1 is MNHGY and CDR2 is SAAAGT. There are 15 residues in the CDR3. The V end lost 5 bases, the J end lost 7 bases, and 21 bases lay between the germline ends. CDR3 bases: TGTGCCAGCAGTCCCGGACACGGTTTCTGTCCTGAGCAGTACTTC. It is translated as CASSPGHGFCPEQYF.

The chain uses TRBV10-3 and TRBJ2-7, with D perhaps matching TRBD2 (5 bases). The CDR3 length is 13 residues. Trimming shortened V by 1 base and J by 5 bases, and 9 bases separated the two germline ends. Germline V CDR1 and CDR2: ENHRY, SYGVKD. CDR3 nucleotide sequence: TGTGCCATCAGTGAGTATCGGGGTAACGAGCAGTACTTC. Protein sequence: CAISEYRGNEQYF.

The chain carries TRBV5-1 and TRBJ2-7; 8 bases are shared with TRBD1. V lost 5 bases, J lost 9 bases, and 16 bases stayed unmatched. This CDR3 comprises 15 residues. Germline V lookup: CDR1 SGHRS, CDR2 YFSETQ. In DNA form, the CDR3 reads TGCGCCAGCAGAAAATCCGGGACAGGAGTCTTCGGGCAGTACTTC. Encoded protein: CASRKSGTGVFGQYF.

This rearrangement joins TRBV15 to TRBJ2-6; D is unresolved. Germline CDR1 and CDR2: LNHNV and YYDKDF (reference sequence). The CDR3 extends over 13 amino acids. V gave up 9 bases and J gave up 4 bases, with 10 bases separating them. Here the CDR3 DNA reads TGTGCCACGGCCGTGAGGGGGGCCAACGTCCTGACTTTC. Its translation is CATAVRGANVLTF.

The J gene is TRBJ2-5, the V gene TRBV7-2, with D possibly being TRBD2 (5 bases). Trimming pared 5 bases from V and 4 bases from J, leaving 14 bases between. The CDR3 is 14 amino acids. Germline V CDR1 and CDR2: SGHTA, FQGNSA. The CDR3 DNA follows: TGTGCCAGCAGCCCCCGCCGGGGAAGAGAGACCCAGTACTTC. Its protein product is CASSPRRGRETQYF.

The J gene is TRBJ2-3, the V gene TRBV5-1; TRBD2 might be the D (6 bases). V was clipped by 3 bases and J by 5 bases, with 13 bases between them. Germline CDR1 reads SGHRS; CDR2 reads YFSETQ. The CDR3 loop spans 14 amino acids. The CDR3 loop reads CASSSRGSGDTQYF. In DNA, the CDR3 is TGCGCCAGCAGCTCTCGGGGTAGCGGAGATACGCAGTATTTT.

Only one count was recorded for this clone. The chain's CDR3 is CASSIGRAGGREQYF. CDR3 sequence (DNA): TGTGCCAGTAGTATTGGTAGGGCAGGGGGGAGAGAGCAGTACTTC. J is TRBJ2-7 and V is TRBV19; possible D gene TRBD1, 7 bases. V dropped 3 bases and J dropped 7 bases, with 19 bases sitting between them. The CDR3 is made up of 15 amino acids. CDR1 is LNHDA, CDR2 SQIVND, per germline (reference sequence).

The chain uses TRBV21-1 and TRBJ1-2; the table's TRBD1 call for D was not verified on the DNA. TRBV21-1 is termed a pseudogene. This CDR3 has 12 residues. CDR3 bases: TGTGCCAGCAGCAAAGCCCCAGGCCGCTACACCTTC. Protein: CASSKAPGRYTF.

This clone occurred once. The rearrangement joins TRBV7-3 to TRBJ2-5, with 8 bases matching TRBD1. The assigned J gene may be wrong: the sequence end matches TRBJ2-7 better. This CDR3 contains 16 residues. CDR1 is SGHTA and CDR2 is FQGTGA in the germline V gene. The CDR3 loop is CASSLVGTGASYEQYF. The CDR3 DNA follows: TGTGCCAGCAGCTTAGTAGGGACAGGCGCCTCCTACGAGCAGTACTTC.

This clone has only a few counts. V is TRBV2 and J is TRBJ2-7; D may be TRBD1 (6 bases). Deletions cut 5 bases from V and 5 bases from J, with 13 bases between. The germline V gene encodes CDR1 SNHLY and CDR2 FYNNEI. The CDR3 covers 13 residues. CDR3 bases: TGTGCCAGCAGTTATACAGGGTTCAACGAGCAGTACTTC. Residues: CASSYTGFNEQYF.